One sample yielded the 28 T cell receptor beta chains listed below, sequenced in a study of identical twins. MiXCR, applied by TCRdb to the 5' RACE reads, yields one record per CDR3 protein. The table has 500,000 or so distinct CDR3 sequences, around 15% seen once; the top ten hold approximately 0.98%. This same sample was also part of a study on yellow fever vaccine responses in identical twins.

The sample comprised CD4+ T cells sorted from blood. All receptors come from a woman under 30 in good health.

The table lists this clonotype with many counts. The V and J genes are TRBV20-1 and TRBJ2-7; maybe TRBD1 (6 bases). From germline, CDR1 is DFQATT and CDR2 SNEGSKA (reference sequence). CDR3 length equals 13 residues. Deletions cut 3 bases from V and 6 bases from J, with 15 bases between. CDR3 loop: CSARALGGSEQYF. The CDR3 bases are TGCAGTGCTAGGGCCTTAGGGGGAAGCGAGCAGTACTTC.

This clonotype was seen a handful of times. The gene calls are TRBV7-2 and TRBJ1-6; D is undetermined. This CDR3 contains 13 residues. Germline-derived CDR1 and CDR2 are SGHTA and FQGNSA. Between the trimmed V and J ends, which lost 7 bases and 5 bases, there was a span of 9 bases. CDR3 in amino acids: CASNLWDNSPLHF. In nucleotides, the CDR3 is TGTGCCAGCAACCTGTGGGATAATTCACCCCTCCACTTT.

The rearrangement joins TRBV20-1 to TRBJ2-7; 8 bases fit TRBD1. J gave up 3 bases and V 6 bases, and 7 bases lay outside the gene matches. The CDR3 extends over 13 amino acids. Germline V gene data show CDR1 as DFQATT and CDR2 as SNEGSKA (reference sequence). As DNA, the CDR3 is TGCAGTGCAATCTCACAGGGGGACTACGAGCAGTACTTC. As protein: CSAISQGDYEQYF.

The chain is built from TRBV7-8 and TRBJ2-2; 12 nucleotides agree with TRBD2. CDR3 length equals 16 residues. V was clipped by 6 bases and J by 3 bases; unmatched bases: 5. Germline V gives CDR1 SGHVS, CDR2 FQNEAQ. The DNA of the CDR3 is TGTGCCAGCAGTTGGACTAGCGGGACGTACACCGGGGAGCTGTTTTTT. Its protein is CASSWTSGTYTGELFF.

This clonotype occurred many times. This sequence joins TRBV5-1 and TRBJ1-6; no definite D call. Per germline, CDR1 SGHRS and CDR2 YFSETQ. The CDR3 runs 15 residues. Trimming left V 5 bases short and J 5 bases short, with 14 bases between. The CDR3 DNA is TGCGCCAGCAGTTCCGGTGTGATGGATAATTCACCCCTCCACTTT. It encodes CASSSGVMDNSPLHF.

This clonotype was seen more than once but under ten times. The chain uses TRBV7-2 and TRBJ1-6; unclear D gene. There are 14 residues in the CDR3. V lost 5 bases to trimming and J lost 8 bases, with 13 bases between them. From germline, CDR1 is SGHTA and CDR2 FQGNSA. The CDR3 spells CASSRHGADSPLHF. CDR3 nucleotide sequence: TGTGCCAGCAGCCGACATGGTGCGGATTCACCCCTCCACTTT.

In this sample, this clonotype turned up many times. The chain joins TRBV11-3 to TRBJ2-5, with TRBD1 matching 10 bases. Germline-derived CDR1 and CDR2 are SGHNT and YENEEA. CDR3 length equals 15 residues. The V gene end was trimmed by 5 bases and the J gene end by 2 bases; junction bases not matched to a gene: 5. The CDR3 region is CASSPGQGGQETQYF. Written as DNA, the CDR3 is TGTGCCAGCAGCCCCGGACAGGGGGGGCAAGAGACCCAGTACTTC.

Details on this clonotype: A much bigger clone sits one base away, suggesting this may be a read error. The rearrangement uses TRBV5-1 and TRBJ1-2, with TRBD1 matching over 9 bases. From germline, CDR1 is SGHRS and CDR2 YFSETQ. CDR3 length: 14 residues. Trimming at V came to 1 base and at J to 4 bases, leaving 2 bases not matched to a gene. In nucleotides, the CDR3 is TGCGCCAGCAGCTTGACAGGGGGCACCTATGGCTACACCTTC. This translates into CASSLTGGTYGYTF.

This clonotype was counted ten times or more. The V call is TRBV12-3 or TRBV12-4, the J call TRBJ1-2; tentatively, D is TRBD1 (5 bases). The CDR3 extends over 11 amino acids. The V end lost 3 bases, the J end lost 7 bases, and 6 bases lay between the germline ends. The CDR3 protein is CASSLGRGYTF. The CDR3 DNA reads TGTGCCAGCAGTTTGGGACGTGGCTACACCTTC.

This clonotype showed up just a few times. This chain joins TRBV28 and TRBJ2-2; 8 bases fit TRBD1. The CDR3 consists of 17 residues. From germline, CDR1 is MDHEN and CDR2 SYDVKM. J was trimmed by 3 bases and V by 6 bases; bases with no gene match: 12. CDR3: CASRGRQGIIDTGELFF. The CDR3 DNA reads TGTGCCAGCAGGGGAAGACAGGGGATTATAGACACCGGGGAGCTGTTTTTT.

V usage is TRBV25-1 and J usage is TRBJ2-1; a possible D gene is TRBD2 (6 bases). Germline lookup yields CDR1 MGHDK and CDR2 SYGVNS. Between the trimmed V and J ends, which lost 3 bases and 1 base, there was a span of 13 bases. The CDR3 sequence is 16 residues long. CDR3 amino acids: CASSDTTGSSYNEQFF. DNA for the CDR3: TGTGCCAGCAGTGATACGACCGGGAGTTCCTACAATGAGCAGTTCTTC. Combining the CDR3 with reference TRBV25-1 and TRBJ2-1 gives the whole variable domain EADIYQTPRYLVIGTGKKITLECSQTMGHDKMYWYQQDPGMELHLIHYSYGVNSTEKGDLSSESTVSRIRTEHFPLTLESARPSHTSQYLCASSDTTGSSYNEQFFGPGTRLTVL.

This clonotype was detected many times. The chain uses TRBV5-1 and TRBJ2-2; D possibly corresponds to TRBD1 (6 bases). CDR1 and CDR2 from the germline V gene are SGHRS and YFSETQ. This CDR3 has 14 amino acids. V lost 4 bases to trimming and J lost 3 bases, with 10 bases between them. CDR3 sequence: CASSPRTDTGELFF. CDR3 bases: TGCGCCAGCAGCCCAAGGACAGACACCGGGGAGCTGTTTTTT.

This clonotype was seen a few times. The gene calls are TRBV24-1 and TRBJ2-7; possibly TRBD1 or TRBD2 for D (5 bases each). V dropped 2 bases and J dropped 3 bases, with 19 bases sitting between them. The V gene's germline CDR1 is KGHDR and CDR2 SFDVKD. The CDR3 consists of 17 residues. The CDR3 coding sequence is TGTGCCACCAGTGATTCGAGGGGACGCAGTACCCTCTACGAGCAGTACTTC. Translation: CATSDSRGRSTLYEQYF.

The rearrangement joins TRBV30 to TRBJ2-1; D is unresolved. The CDR3 length is 13 residues. Germline V gives CDR1 GTSNPN, CDR2 SVGIG (reference sequence). Trimming took 1 base from V and 5 from J, leaving 9 bases between them. The CDR3 region is CAWSEPRDNEQFF. The CDR3 nucleotides are TGTGCCTGGAGTGAGCCTAGAGACAATGAGCAGTTCTTC.

A few counts support this clonotype. V and J are TRBV20-1 and TRBJ2-2, with 7 bases identical to TRBD1. Losses at the gene ends were 0 bases for V and 3 bases for J; bases not matched to a gene: 4. This CDR3 is built from 15 residues. Germline CDR1 reads DFQATT; CDR2 reads SNEGSKA (reference sequence). The CDR3 DNA is TGCAGTGCTAGAGATCCAGGGGGAGACACCGGGGAGCTGTTTTTT. Protein: CSARDPGGDTGELFF.

This clonotype turned up a few times. The J gene is TRBJ2-3, the V gene TRBV20-1, with D unclear. This CDR3 is 11 amino acids long. The V gene lost 7 bases and the J gene lost 3 bases, with 8 bases spanning the gap. Germline CDR1 and CDR2: DFQATT and SNEGSKA (reference sequence). The CDR3 region has the DNA TGCAGTGTTGAGCAAACAGATACGCAGTATTTT. Translated, it gives CSVEQTDTQYF.

This clonotype was counted many times. This chain links TRBV7-8 with TRBJ2-1, with a weak D call TRBD2 (10 bases). The germline V and J ends were trimmed by 1 base and 4 bases, with 23 bases remaining between them. The CDR3 is 19 amino acids. CDR1 is SGHVS and CDR2 is FQNEAQ in the germline V gene. The chain's CDR3 is CASSLVGQGRTSGYNEQFF. As DNA, the CDR3 is TGTGCCAGCAGCTTAGTGGGACAGGGAAGGACTAGCGGTTACAATGAGCAGTTCTTC.

This clonotype was seen repeatedly, ten times or more. This chain joins TRBV5-5 and TRBJ1-5, with D possibly being TRBD1 (5 bases). V gave up 1 base and J gave up 8 bases, with 16 bases separating them. The V gene's germline CDR1 is SGHKS and CDR2 YYEKEE (reference sequence). The CDR3 spans 15 residues. CDR3 in amino acids: CASSLSGQGVKPQHF. The CDR3, as DNA: TGTGCCAGCAGCTTGAGTGGGCAGGGTGTGAAGCCCCAGCATTTT.

V usage is TRBV6-1 and J usage is TRBJ2-1; D call uncertain. V lost 0 bases and J lost 8, with 14 bases in between. CDR3 length: 15 amino acids. Per germline, CDR1 MNHNS and CDR2 SASEGT. CDR3 residues: CASSEAVSPMDEQFF. CDR3 DNA: TGTGCCAGCAGTGAAGCGGTCTCCCCTATGGATGAGCAGTTCTTC.

This clonotype has just a few counts. V usage is TRBV12-3 or TRBV12-4 and J usage is TRBJ1-5; D perhaps matches TRBD1 (6 bases). The CDR3 has 14 residues. V lost 6 bases to trimming and J lost 8 bases, with 17 bases between them. In nucleotides, the CDR3 is TGTGCCAGCAGGTCCACAGGGTTCGGGGAGCCCCAGCATTTT. It yields the protein CASRSTGFGEPQHF.

V is TRBV20-1 and J is TRBJ2-3, with 8 bases matching TRBD1. CDR3 length: 16 residues. Germline V gene lookup returns CDR1 DFQATT and CDR2 SNEGSKA (reference sequence). V dropped 6 bases and J dropped 2; count of bases not matched to a gene: 13. The chain's CDR3 is CSARLARGLTTDTQYF. The CDR3 region has the DNA TGCAGTGCCAGACTCGCCAGGGGGCTTACCACAGATACGCAGTATTTT.

This clonotype has just a few counts. This sequence joins TRBV7-9 and TRBJ2-5; a possible D gene is TRBD1 (5 bases). Germline V gives CDR1 SEHNR, CDR2 FQNEAQ (reference sequence). The length of the CDR3 is 13 residues. The V end lost 1 base, the J end lost 5 bases, and 8 bases lay between the germline ends. CDR3 residues: CASSLVRVETQYF. The CDR3, as DNA: TGTGCCAGCAGCTTAGTCAGGGTGGAGACCCAGTACTTC.

The rearrangement joins TRBV5-1 to TRBJ1-1; 7 nucleotides align to TRBD1. With V trimmed by 4 bases and J by 1 base, 7 bases remained unmatched. The CDR3 spans 15 residues. CDR1 and CDR2 from the germline V gene are SGHRS and YFSETQ. CDR3 amino acids: CASSHTGTANTEAFF. In DNA form, the CDR3 reads TGCGCCAGCAGCCATACCGGGACAGCGAACACTGAAGCTTTCTTT.

This clonotype was observed a handful of times. The chain links TRBV30 to TRBJ1-5; D possibly corresponds to TRBD1 (5 bases). CDR1 and CDR2 from the germline V gene are GTSNPN and SVGIG (reference sequence). The CDR3 consists of 14 residues. Trimming took 0 bases from V and 6 from J, leaving 12 bases between them. The CDR3 loop reads CAWSVTVRGQPQHF. The CDR3 DNA reads TGTGCCTGGAGTGTAACCGTTAGGGGTCAGCCCCAGCATTTT.

This rearrangement joins TRBV18 to TRBJ1-5; D remains unclear. Germline CDR1 KGHSH, CDR2 LQKENI. The length of the CDR3 is 15 residues. Trimming removed 1 base at V and 0 bases at J, with 7 bases between. CDR3 DNA sequence: TGTGCCAGCTCACCACAGGCAGATAGCAATCAGCCCCAGCATTTT. It yields the protein CASSPQADSNQPQHF.

This clonotype appeared many times. V usage is TRBV2 and J usage is TRBJ2-5; D is uncertain. V shed 2 bases and J shed 5 bases, with 3 bases lying between them. The germline gives CDR1 SNHLY, CDR2 FYNNEI. This CDR3 has 11 residues. The CDR3 here is CASSELETQYF. CDR3 nucleotides: TGTGCCAGCAGTGAATTGGAGACCCAGTACTTC.

This clonotype was recorded many times. CDR3 in amino acids: CASSREGYEQYF. CDR3 nucleotide sequence: TGTGCCAGCAGTAGGGAAGGCTACGAGCAGTACTTC. The chain has TRBV28 and TRBJ2-7; no definite D call. Per germline, CDR1 MDHEN and CDR2 SYDVKM. The CDR3 sequence is 12 residues long. The germline V and J ends were trimmed by 5 bases and 3 bases, with 8 bases remaining between them. The whole variable domain, filled in from reference TRBV28 and TRBJ2-7, reads DVKVTQSSRYLVKRTGEKVFLECVQDMDHENMFWYRQDPGLGLRLIYFSYDVKMKEKGDIPEGYSVSREKKERFSLILESASTNQTSMYLCASSREGYEQYFGPGTRLTVT.

In this sample, this clonotype turned up a few times. The CDR3 nucleotides read TGCGCCAGCAGCCCCGGTTGGAGCCAAGAGACCCAGTACTTC. It translates to CASSPGWSQETQYF. This sequence joins TRBV5-1 and TRBJ2-5; D remains unclear. The CDR3 extends over 14 amino acids. Looked up from germline, CDR1 is SGHRS and CDR2 is YFSETQ. V was clipped by 4 bases and J by 1 base, with 11 bases between them.